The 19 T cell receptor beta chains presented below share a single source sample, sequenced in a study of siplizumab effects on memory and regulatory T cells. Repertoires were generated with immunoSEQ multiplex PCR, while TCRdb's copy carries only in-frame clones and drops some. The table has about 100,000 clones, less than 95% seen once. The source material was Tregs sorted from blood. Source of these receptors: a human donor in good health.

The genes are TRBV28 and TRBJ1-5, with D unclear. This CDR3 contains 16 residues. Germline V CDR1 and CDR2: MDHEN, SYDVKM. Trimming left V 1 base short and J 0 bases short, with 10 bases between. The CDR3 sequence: CASSLYIRPSNQPQHF. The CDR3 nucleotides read TGTGCCAGCAGTTTATATATCAGACCTAGCAATCAGCCCCAGCATTTT.

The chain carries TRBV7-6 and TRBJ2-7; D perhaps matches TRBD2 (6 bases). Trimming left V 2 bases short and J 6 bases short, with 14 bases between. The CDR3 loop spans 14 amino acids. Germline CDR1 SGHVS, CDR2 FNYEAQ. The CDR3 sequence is CASSLRERASEQYF. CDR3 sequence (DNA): TGTGCCAGCAGCTTACGGGAGCGGGCGTCCGAGCAGTACTTC.

The CDR3 reads CASTRTGVSSYEQYF. As DNA, the CDR3 is TGTGCCAGCACCAGGACAGGGGTCAGCTCCTACGAGCAGTACTTC. The chain carries TRBV21-1 and TRBJ2-7; TRBD1, the table's D call, lacks a check against the DNA. TRBV21-1 is a pseudogene locus. This CDR3 is built from 15 residues.

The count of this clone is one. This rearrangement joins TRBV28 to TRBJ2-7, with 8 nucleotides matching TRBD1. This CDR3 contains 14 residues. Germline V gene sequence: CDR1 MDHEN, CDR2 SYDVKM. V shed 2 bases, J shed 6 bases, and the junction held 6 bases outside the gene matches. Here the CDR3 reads CASSLGQGDIEQYF. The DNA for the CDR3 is TGTGCCAGCAGTTTAGGACAGGGAGACATCGAGCAGTACTTC.

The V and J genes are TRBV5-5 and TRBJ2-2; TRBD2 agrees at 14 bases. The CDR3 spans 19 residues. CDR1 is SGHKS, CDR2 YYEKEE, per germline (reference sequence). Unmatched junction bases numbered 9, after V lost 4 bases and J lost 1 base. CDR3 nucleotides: TGTGCCAGCAGCCCTTTCCTGACTAGCGGGAGGGGGAACACCGGGGAGCTGTTTTTT. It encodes CASSPFLTSGRGNTGELFF.

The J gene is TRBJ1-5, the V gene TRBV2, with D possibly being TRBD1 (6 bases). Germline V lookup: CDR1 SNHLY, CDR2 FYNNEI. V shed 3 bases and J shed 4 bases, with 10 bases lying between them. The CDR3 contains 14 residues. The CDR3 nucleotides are TGTGCCAGCAGTGATGGACAGATGAATCAGCCCCAGCATTTT. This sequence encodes CASSDGQMNQPQHF. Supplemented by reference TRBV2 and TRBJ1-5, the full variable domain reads EPEVTQTPSHQVTQMGQEVILRCVPISNHLYFYWYRQILGQKVEFLVSFYNNEISEKSEIFDDQFSVERPDGSNFTLKIRSTKLEDSAMYFCASSDGQMNQPQHFGDGTRLSIL.

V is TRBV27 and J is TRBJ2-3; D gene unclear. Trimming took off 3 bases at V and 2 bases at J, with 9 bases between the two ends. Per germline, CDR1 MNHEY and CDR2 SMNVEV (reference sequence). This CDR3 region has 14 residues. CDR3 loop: CASSFRPLTDTQYF. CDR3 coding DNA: TGTGCCAGCAGTTTTAGACCGCTCACAGATACGCAGTATTTT.

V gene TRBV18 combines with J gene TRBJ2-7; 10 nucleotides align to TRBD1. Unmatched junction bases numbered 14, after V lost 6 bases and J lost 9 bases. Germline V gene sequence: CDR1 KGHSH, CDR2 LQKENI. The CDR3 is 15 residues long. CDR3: CASSLNRDRGYMQYF. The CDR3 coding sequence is TGTGCCAGCTCCCTGAACCGGGACAGGGGTTATATGCAGTACTTC.

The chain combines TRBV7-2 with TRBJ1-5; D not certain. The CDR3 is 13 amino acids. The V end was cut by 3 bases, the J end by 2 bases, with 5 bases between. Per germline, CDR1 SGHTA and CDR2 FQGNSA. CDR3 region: CASSFRRNQPQHF. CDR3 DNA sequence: TGTGCCAGCAGCTTTAGGCGCAATCAGCCCCAGCATTTT. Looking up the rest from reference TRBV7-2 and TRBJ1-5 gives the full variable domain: GAGVSQSPSNKVTEKGKDVELRCDPISGHTALYWYRQSLGQGLEFLIYFQGNSAPDKSGLPSDRFSAERTGGSVSTLTIQRTQQEDSAVYLCASSFRRNQPQHFGDGTRLSIL.

CDR3 sequence (DNA): TGCGCCAGCAGCTCCGGGGAAGGGTTGAACACCGGGGAGCTGTTTTTT. This sequence encodes CASSSGEGLNTGELFF. The chain employs TRBV5-1 and TRBJ2-2; TRBD2 might be the D (5 bases). V was shortened by 3 bases and J by 1 base, with 13 bases between the two germline ends. Germline CDR1 and CDR2: SGHRS and YFSETQ. The CDR3 runs 16 residues.

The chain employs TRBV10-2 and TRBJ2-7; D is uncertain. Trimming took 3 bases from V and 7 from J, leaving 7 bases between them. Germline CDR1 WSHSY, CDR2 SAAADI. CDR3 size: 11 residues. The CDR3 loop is CASSDSREQYF. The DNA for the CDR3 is TGCGCCAGCAGTGACTCGCGGGAGCAGTACTTC.

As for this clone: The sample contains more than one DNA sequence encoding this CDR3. In nucleotides, the CDR3 is TGTGCCAGCAGCCTCCTAGCGGGAGTCCACTCTGGGGCCAACGTCCTGACTTTC. It yields the protein CASSLLAGVHSGANVLTF. V gene TRBV14 combines with J gene TRBJ2-6; TRBD2 aligns across 10 bases. The V segment lost 4 bases and the J segment 0 bases; nucleotides outside the gene matches: 6. The CDR3 has 18 residues. CDR1 is SGHDN, CDR2 FVKESK, per germline.

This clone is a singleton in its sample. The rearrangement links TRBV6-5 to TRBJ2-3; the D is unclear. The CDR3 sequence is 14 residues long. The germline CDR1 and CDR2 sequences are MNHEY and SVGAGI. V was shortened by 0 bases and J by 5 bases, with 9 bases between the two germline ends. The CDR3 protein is CASSYSGRRDTQYF. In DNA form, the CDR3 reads TGTGCCAGCAGTTACTCCGGGCGGCGAGATACGCAGTATTTT.

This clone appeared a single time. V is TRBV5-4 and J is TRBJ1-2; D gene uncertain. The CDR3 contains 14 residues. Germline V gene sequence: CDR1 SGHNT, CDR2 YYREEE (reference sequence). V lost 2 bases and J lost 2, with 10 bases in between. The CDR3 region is CASSLIRGNYGYTF. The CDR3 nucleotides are TGTGCCAGCAGCTTAATTCGCGGAAACTATGGCTACACCTTC. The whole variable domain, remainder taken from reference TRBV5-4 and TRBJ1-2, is ETGVTQSPTHLIKTRGQQVTLRCSSQSGHNTVSWYQQALGQGPQFIFQYYREEENGRGNFPPRFSGLQFPNYSSELNVNALELDDSALYLCASSLIRGNYGYTFGSGTRLTVV.

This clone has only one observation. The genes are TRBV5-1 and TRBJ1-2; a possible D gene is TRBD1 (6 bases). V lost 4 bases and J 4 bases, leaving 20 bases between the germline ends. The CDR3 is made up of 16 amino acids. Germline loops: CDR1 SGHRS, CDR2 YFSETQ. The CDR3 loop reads CASSLKTGPGIYGYTF. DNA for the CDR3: TGCGCCAGCAGCCTTAAAACAGGGCCCGGAATCTATGGCTACACCTTC.

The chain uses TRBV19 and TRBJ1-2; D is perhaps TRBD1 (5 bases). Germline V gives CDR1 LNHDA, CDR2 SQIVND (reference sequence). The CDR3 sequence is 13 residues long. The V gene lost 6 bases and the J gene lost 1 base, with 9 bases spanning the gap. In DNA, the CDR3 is TGTGCCAGTAGGGACACCATTAACTATGGCTACACCTTC. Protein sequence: CASRDTINYGYTF.

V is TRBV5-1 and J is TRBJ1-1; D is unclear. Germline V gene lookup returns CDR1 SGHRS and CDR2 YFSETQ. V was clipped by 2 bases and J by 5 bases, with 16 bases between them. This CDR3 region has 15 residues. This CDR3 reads CASSFSPRTGTEAFF. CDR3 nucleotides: TGCGCCAGCAGCTTTTCACCTCGGACGGGGACTGAAGCTTTCTTT.

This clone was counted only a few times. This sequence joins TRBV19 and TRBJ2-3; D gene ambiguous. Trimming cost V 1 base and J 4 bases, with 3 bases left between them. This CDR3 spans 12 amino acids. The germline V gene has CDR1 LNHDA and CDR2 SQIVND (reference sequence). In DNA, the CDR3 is TGTGCCAGTAGTATAGGTCCAGATACGCAGTATTTT. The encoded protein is CASSIGPDTQYF.

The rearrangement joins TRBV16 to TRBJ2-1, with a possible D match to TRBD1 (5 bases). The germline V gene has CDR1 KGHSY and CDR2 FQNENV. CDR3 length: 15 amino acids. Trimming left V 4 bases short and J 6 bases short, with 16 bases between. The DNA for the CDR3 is TGTGCCAGCAGCCGTCAGGGAAGGTGGGGCAATGAGCAGTTCTTC. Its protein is CASSRQGRWGNEQFF.